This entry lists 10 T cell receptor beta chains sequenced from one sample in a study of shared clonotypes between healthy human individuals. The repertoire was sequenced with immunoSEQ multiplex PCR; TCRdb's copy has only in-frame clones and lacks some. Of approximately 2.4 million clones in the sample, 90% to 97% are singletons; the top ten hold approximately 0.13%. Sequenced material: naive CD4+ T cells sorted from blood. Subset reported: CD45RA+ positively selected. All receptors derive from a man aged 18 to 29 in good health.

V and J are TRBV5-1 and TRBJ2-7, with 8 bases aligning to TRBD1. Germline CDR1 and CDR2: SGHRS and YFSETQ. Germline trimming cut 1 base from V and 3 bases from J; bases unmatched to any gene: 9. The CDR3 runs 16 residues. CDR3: CASSLNPDRVLYEQYF. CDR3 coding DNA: TGCGCCAGCAGCTTGAATCCGGACAGGGTGCTCTACGAGCAGTACTTC.

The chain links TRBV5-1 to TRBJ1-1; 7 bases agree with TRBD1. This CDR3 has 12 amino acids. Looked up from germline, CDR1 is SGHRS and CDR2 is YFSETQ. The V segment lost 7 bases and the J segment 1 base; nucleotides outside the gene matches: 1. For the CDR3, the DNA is TGCGCCAGCCGGGACAGGAACACTGAAGCTTTCTTT. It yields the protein CASRDRNTEAFF.

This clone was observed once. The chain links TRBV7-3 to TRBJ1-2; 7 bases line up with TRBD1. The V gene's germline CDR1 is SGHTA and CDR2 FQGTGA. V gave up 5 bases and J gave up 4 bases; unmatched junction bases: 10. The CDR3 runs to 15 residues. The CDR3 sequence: CASSTGQAETYGYTF. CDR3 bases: TGTGCCAGCAGCACAGGACAGGCTGAAACCTATGGCTACACCTTC.

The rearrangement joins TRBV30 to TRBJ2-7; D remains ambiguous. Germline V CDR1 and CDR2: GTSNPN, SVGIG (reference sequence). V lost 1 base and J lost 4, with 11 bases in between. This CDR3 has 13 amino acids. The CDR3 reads CAWSGTRSYEQYF. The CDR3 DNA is TGTGCCTGGAGTGGCACGCGATCGTACGAGCAGTACTTC.

The CDR3 region is CASSLISATGAYEQYF. In DNA form, the CDR3 reads TGTGCCAGCAGCCTTATATCTGCGACAGGGGCATACGAGCAGTACTTC. This rearrangement joins TRBV7-9 to TRBJ2-7; 8 bases map to TRBD1. The CDR3 extends over 16 amino acids. Per germline, CDR1 SEHNR and CDR2 FQNEAQ (reference sequence). V dropped 5 bases and J dropped 4; count of bases not matched to a gene: 13.

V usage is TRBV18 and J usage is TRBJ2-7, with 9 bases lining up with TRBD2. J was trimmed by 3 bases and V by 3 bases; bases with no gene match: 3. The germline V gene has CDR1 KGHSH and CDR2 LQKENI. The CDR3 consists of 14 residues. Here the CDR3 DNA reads TGTGCCAGCTCACCTCTAGCGGGGAACTACGAGCAGTACTTC. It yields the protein CASSPLAGNYEQYF.

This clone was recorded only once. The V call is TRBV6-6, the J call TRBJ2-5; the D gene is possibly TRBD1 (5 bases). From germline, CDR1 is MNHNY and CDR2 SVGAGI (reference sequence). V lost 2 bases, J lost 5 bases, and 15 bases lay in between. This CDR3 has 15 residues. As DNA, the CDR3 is TGTGCCAGCAGTTACCGGCAGGGAATGGAGGAGACCCAGTACTTC. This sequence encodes CASSYRQGMEETQYF.

The CDR3 here is CAISESGTANYGYTF. For the CDR3, the DNA is TGTGCCATCAGTGAGTCGGGGACAGCTAACTATGGCTACACCTTC. The chain recombines TRBV10-3 with TRBJ1-2, with TRBD1 matching over 7 bases. The CDR3 has 15 amino acids. Unmatched junction bases numbered 1, after V lost 0 bases and J lost 0 bases. Germline V lookup: CDR1 ENHRY, CDR2 SYGVKD.

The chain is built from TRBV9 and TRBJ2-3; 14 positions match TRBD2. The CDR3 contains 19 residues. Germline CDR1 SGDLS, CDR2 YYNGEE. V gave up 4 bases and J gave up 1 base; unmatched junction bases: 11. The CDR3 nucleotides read TGTGCCAGCAGCACCGGACTAGCGGGGGGCTCGTTGGGCACAGATACGCAGTATTTT. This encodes CASSTGLAGGSLGTDTQYF.

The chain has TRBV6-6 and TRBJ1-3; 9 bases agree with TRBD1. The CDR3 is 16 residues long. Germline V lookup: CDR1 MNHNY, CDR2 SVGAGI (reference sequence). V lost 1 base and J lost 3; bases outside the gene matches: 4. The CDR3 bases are TGTGCCAGCAGTTACTTAACAGGGGGCGGTGGAAACACCATATATTTT. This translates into CASSYLTGGGGNTIYF.